This T cell receptor beta chain was captured in a study of CD8 T cells in ankylosing spondylitis. Study observations and caveats: A CD8+ phenotype characterized the disease-linked clones, which were relatively rare in peripheral blood. Several of the motif variants were reported before in synovial fluid and blood from reactive arthritis. Ankylosing spondylitis blood appeared to carry a characteristic TCR beta motif of roughly 8 highly homologous variants.

This clonotype was counted many times. The antigen is unknown. Germline V lookup: CDR1 SGDLS, CDR2 YYNGEE. The CDR3 extends over 12 amino acids. V lost 0 bases and J lost 4, with 3 bases in between. Construction of TCR beta libraries was performed using quantitative 5'-RACE with molecular barcodes. TCRdb reanalysed the 5' RACE reads using MiXCR and keeps one entry per CDR3 protein. The sample includes around 6,700 distinct CDR3 sequences, roughly 2.8% of them seen just once. Sequencing used blood, either unsorted or a sorted T cell fraction (not recorded which). This rearrangement joins TRBV9 to TRBJ2-3, with D unresolved. The TCR comes from a female donor with ankylosing spondylitis or in good health (not recorded which). CDR3 bases: TGTGCCAGCAGCGTAGGGGCAGATACGCAGTATTTT. It specifies CASSVGADTQYF.